One T cell receptor beta chain is described in this entry. Its antigen is currently unknown. 5'RACE generated cDNA with 10-nucleotide random UMIs. Every sequencing run gave over 200 million TCR-beta sequences, taken from 15-18 subjects. TCRdb re-analysed the 5' RACE reads in MiXCR, keeping a single row per CDR3 protein. Altogether roughly 34,000 distinct CDR3 sequences are present, about 13% being singletons, with the ten largest covering roughly 2.2%. The data originate from a study of neurological immune-mediated disorders. CDR1 and CDR2 (germline): DFQATT, SNEGSKA (reference sequence). The V and J ends lost 1 base and 6 bases, in that order; junction bases with no gene match: 12. The CDR3 sequence is 15 residues long. Time point: longitudinal time-point 2. The unsorted libraries had their origin in 2 million PBMCs stored at -80 C. Study findings and constraints: The expanded clones of different subjects shared no CDR3 amino acid sequences (suggesting private repertoires in all groups).

The chain is built from TRBV20-1 and TRBJ2-7; 7 nucleotides match TRBD2. The clonotype comes from a woman aged 40 to 50 in good health. Sequenced input: PBMCs. The CDR3, as DNA: TGCAGTGCTAGAGGACGTAGCGGGTCAGTGAGCGAGCAGTACTTC. Amino acid sequence: CSARGRSGSVSEQYF.